This record concerns one TCR beta chain sequence. The sample originates from a study of blood T cell repertoires in COVID-19. V gave up 6 bases and J gave up 5 bases, with 16 bases separating them. Germline V gene data show CDR1 as LNHDA and CDR2 as SQIVND (reference sequence). This CDR3 has 14 amino acids. In the original analysis: Estimates of nucleated cell counts were drawn from the amplification of reference gene primers. The method was immunoSEQ multiplex PCR; TCRdb's version includes in-frame clones alone and lacks a portion of them. V, J and clone size derive from that table, while D and trimming were established from the DNA sequence. The sample consists of about 180,000 clones, around 80% of them appearing once.

Sequenced input: peripheral blood. The source of this sequence is a middle-aged woman with COVID-19, enrolled during active disease. This chain uses TRBV19 with TRBJ2-5; maybe TRBD2 (6 bases). The CDR3 loop reads CASRPVGGVETQYF. In DNA form, the CDR3 reads TGTGCCAGTAGGCCTGTGGGGGGAGTTGAGACCCAGTACTTC.